This note documents a single T cell receptor beta chain sequence. The target of this receptor is not known. Base quality data are lacking; no much larger clone is found one base away. Libraries of naive CD8 T cells were built from anywhere between roughly 19,000 and 1,000,000 sorted cells, with 10%, 30% or 50% of the purified RNA used. Naive CD8 T cells, defined as CD8+CD4-CCR7+CD45RA+, were FACS-sorted into RLT Plus buffer on a BD FACSAria II. To test detection sensitivity, Jurkat RNA equivalent to more than 9 TCR copies was spiked into samples of roughly 18,000-1,000,000 naive CD8 T cells. CD8 T cells were enriched with RosetteSep CD8+ T Cell Enrichment Cocktail and Ficoll-Paque, followed by ACK red cell lysis. The library was obtained by PCR. Sequenced on a NextSeq 500. Bulk TCR libraries were generated as previously described, with the TCR primers listed in Table S5 used. The Qiagen AllPrep DNA/RNA kit was used to purify total RNA. Before analysis, reads from multiple sequencing runs of the same library were pooled. In the authors' own workflow: Reads were retained only if their TCR constant sequence matched exactly, and those retained reads were trimmed to 150 nt and grouped according to their 12-nt molecular barcodes. Reads within each barcode group were sub-clustered using a 15% Levenshtein threshold, and quality-weighted consensus sequences were constructed for each RNA molecule. Non-functional sequences were discarded, and so were lower-count sequences lying one edit away from another sequence. Based on a fit of two negative binomial distributions, barcode sub-clusters having less than 20% of the maximum read count were discarded. In-frame beta chains were kept once TCRdb had trimmed the public reads at Q25 with fastp and called clones with MiXCR. Rows with one shared CDR3 protein collapse into an entry with the most common genes and DNA. These V and J calls rely on TCRdb rather than the paper's analysis. Recorded for this sample are about 330,000 distinct CDR3 sequences; 24% of them occurred a single time. The ten top clones hold around 0.76% of the sample.

This entry is derived from a study of molecular identifiers for immune sequencing clone quantification (dated by TCRdb to about 2018). Turning to the overall study: For a replicate experiment, RNA from roughly 21,000 or 96,000 naive CD8 T cells was divided into five aliquots, of which four were sequenced. CD8 T cells were used in a methods study to benchmark molecular-identifier clustering-based TCR repertoire sequencing (MIDCIRS) and TCR RNA copy counting. On the study overall, not on this receptor specifically: Naive libraries contained spiked-in Jurkat TCR RNA (more than 9 copies' worth), which is not part of the donor repertoire. Identical TCR molecules sharing a barcode could cause highly expanded clone sizes to be underestimated. Modeling gave around 3.3 recovered TCR RNA copies per cell versus approximately 11 by digital PCR, implying about 30% capture efficiency. When barcode sub-clustering was omitted, TCR diversity was inflated by chimeric consensus sequences, with chimeras reaching as high as 47%. Spiked-in Jurkat TCR RNA equivalent to a single cell was reported to be detectable even among approximately 900,000 naive CD8 T cells. In CMV-specific effector cells, clones with more than 20 RNA copies accounted for over 97% of molecules, whereas in naive cells such clones accounted for under 1%.

The CDR3 runs 13 residues from the cysteine to the phenylalanine. Solely the CDR3 DNA is kept, with 39 bases framed from the first base. Sequences MGHRA (CDR1) and YSYEKL (CDR2) are obtained from the germline V gene. V loses 1 base of germline sequence and J loses 3 bases, and the interval between the two ends is 7 bases. The sequence derives from a human donor in good health. Some libraries in this study had Jurkat cell RNA spiked in. Sequencing was done on a sample of naive CD8+ T cells from blood, with Jurkat cell RNA spiked in. The cell subset or site tag for this specimen amounts to: FACS-sorted CD8+CD4-CCR7+CD45RA+ naive T cells. The V and J segments used are TRBV4-1 and TRBJ2-7, with an unclear D gene assignment. Here is the DNA: TGCGCCAGCAGCCAAGGTAACAGCTACGAGCAGTACTTC. Translated, it gives CASSQGNSYEQYF.